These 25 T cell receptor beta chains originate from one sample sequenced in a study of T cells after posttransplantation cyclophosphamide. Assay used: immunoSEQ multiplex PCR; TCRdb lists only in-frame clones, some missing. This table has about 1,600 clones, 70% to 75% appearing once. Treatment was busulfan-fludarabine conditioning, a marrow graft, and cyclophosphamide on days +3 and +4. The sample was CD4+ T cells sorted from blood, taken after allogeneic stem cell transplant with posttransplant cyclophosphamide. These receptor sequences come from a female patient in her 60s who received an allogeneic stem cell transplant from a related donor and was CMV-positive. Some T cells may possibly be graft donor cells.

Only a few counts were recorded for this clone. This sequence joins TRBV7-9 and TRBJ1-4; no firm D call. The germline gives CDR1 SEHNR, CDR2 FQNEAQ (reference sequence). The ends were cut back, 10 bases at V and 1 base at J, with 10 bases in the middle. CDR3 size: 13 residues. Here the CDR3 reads CATNSLTNEKLFF. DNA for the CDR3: TGTGCCACGAACAGTTTAACTAATGAAAAACTGTTTTTT.

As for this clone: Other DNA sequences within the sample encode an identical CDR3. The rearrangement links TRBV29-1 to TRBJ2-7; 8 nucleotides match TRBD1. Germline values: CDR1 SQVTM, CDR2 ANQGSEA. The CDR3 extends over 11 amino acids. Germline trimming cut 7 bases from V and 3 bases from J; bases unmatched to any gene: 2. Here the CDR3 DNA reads TGCAGCGCTGGACAGGGCTACGAGCAGTACTTC. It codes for CSAGQGYEQYF.

CDR3 nucleotides: TGTGCCAGCTGGACTCATACTGGAAACACCATATATTTT. This gives the protein CASWTHTGNTIYF. The chain has TRBV28 and TRBJ1-3; D is uncertain. V lost 8 bases to trimming and J lost 2 bases, with 10 bases between them. The CDR3 has 13 residues. Germline CDR1 reads MDHEN; CDR2 reads SYDVKM.

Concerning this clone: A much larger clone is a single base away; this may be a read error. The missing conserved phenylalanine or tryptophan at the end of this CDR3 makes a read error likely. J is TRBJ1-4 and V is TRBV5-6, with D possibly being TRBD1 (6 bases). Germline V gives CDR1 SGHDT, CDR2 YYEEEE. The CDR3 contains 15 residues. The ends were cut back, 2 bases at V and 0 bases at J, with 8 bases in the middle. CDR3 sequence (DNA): TGTGCCAGCAGCTTACAGGGATCAACTAATGAAAAACTGTTTTCT. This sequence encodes CASSLQGSTNEKLFS.

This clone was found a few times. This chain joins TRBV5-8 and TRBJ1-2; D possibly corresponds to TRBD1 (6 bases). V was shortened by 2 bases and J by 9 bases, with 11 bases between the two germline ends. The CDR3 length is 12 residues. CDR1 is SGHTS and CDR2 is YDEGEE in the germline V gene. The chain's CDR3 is CASSFDRIRYTF. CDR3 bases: TGTGCCAGCAGCTTTGACAGGATACGCTACACCTTC.

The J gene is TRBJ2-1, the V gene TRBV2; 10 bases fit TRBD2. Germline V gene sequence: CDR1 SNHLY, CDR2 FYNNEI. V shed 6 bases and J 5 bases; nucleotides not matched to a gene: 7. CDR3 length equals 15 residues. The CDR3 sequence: CASRPRTSGNNEQFF. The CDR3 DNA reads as TGTGCCAGCAGACCCAGGACTAGCGGTAACAATGAGCAGTTCTTC.

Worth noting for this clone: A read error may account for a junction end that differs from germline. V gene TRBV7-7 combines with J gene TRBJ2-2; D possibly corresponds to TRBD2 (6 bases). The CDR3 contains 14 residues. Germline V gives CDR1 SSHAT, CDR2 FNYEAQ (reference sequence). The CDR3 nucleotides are TGTGCTAGCAGCTTAGGACGGGGGACCGGGGAGCTGTTTTTT. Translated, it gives CASSLGRGTGELFF.

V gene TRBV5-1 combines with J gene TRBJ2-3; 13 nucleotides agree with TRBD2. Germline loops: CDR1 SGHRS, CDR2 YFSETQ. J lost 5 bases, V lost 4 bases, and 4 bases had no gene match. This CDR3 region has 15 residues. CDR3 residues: CASSSRTSGRDTQYF. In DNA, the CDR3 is TGCGCCAGCAGCAGCAGGACTAGCGGGAGAGATACGCAGTATTTT.

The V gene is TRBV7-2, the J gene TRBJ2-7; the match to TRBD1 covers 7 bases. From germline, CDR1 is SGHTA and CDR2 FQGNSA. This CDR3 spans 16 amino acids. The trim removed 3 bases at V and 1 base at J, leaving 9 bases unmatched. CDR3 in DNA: TGTGCCAGCAGCTTCACCGGGACAGTCTTTTCCTACGAGCAGTACTTC. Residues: CASSFTGTVFSYEQYF.

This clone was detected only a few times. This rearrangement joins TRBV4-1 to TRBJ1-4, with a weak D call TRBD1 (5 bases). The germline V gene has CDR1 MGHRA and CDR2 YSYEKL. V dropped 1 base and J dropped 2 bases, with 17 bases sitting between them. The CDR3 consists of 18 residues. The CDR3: CASSQGNQGRTTNEKLFF. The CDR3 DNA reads TGCGCCAGCAGCCAAGGTAATCAGGGAAGGACCACTAATGAAAAACTGTTTTTT.

CDR3 amino acids: CASSYTKSPLHF. CDR3 DNA sequence: TGTGCCAGCAGTTACACTAAATCACCCCTCCACTTT. This rearrangement joins TRBV6-5 to TRBJ1-6; D gene ambiguous. Germline-derived CDR1 and CDR2 are MNHEY and SVGAGI. Between the trimmed V and J ends, which lost 2 bases and 10 bases, there was a span of 6 bases. The CDR3 is 12 amino acids.

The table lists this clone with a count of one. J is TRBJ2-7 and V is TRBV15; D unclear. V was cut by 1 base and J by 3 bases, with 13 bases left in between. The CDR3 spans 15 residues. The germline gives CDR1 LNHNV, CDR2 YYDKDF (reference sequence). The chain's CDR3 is CATSRGPPHGYEQYF. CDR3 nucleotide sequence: TGTGCCACCAGCAGAGGCCCGCCCCACGGCTACGAGCAGTACTTC. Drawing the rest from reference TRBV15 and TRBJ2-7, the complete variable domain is DAMVIQNPRYQVTQFGKPVTLSCSQTLNHNVMYWYQQKSSQAPKLLFHYYDKDFNNEADTPDNFQSRRPNTSFCFLDIRSPGLGDTAMYLCATSRGPPHGYEQYFGPGTRLTVT.

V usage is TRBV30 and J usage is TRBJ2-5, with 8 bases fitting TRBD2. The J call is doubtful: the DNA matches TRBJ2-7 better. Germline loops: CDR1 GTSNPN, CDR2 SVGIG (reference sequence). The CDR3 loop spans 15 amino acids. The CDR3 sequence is CAWIGEREGPYEQYF. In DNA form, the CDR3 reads TGTGCCTGGATTGGTGAACGGGAGGGTCCCTACGAGCAGTACTTC.

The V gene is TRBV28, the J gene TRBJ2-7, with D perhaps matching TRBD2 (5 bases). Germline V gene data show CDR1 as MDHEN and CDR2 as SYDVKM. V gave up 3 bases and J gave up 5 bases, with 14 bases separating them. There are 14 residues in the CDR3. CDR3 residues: CASSFGGHKHEQYF. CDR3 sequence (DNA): TGTGCCAGCAGTTTCGGCGGGCATAAGCACGAGCAGTACTTC.

CDR3 amino acids: CASSLAELDEQFF. The CDR3 DNA follows: TGCGCCAGCAGCTTGGCCGAGTTGGATGAGCAGTTCTTC. This chain links TRBV5-1 with TRBJ2-1; no firm D call. The CDR3 consists of 13 residues. Germline V gene sequence: CDR1 SGHRS, CDR2 YFSETQ. Trimming pared 0 bases from V and 8 bases from J, leaving 9 bases between. Drawing the rest from reference TRBV5-1 and TRBJ2-1, the complete variable domain is KAGVTQTPRYLIKTRGQQVTLSCSPISGHRSVSWYQQTPGQGLQFLFEYFSETQRNKGNFPGRFSGRQFSNSRSEMNVSTLELGDSALYLCASSLAELDEQFFGPGTRLTVL.

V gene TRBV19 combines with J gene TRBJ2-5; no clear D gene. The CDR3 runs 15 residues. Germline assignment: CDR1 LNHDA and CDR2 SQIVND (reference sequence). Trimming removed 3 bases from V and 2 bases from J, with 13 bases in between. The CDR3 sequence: CASSIPSQDQETQYF. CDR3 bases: TGTGCCAGTAGTATTCCTTCCCAGGATCAAGAGACCCAGTACTTC.

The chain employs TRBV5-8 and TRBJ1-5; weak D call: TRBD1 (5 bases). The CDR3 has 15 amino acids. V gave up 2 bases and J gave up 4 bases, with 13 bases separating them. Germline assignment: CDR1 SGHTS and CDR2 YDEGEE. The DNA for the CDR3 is TGTGCCAGCAGCTTCAACTGGCAGGGAAATCAGCCCCAGCATTTT. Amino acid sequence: CASSFNWQGNQPQHF. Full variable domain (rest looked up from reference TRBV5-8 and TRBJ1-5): EAGVTQSPTHLIKTRGQQATLRCSPISGHTSVYWYQQALGLGLQFLLWYDEGEERNRGNFPPRFSGRQFPNYSSELNVNALELEDSALYLCASSFNWQGNQPQHFGDGTRLSIL.

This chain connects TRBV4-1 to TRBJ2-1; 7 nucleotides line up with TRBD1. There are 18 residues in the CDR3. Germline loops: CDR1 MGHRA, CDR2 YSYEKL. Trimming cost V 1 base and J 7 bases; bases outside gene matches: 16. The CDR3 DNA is TGCGCCAGCAGCCAAGGATTATTAGACAGGGTGAGTTTAAATGAGCAGTTCTTC. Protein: CASSQGLLDRVSLNEQFF.

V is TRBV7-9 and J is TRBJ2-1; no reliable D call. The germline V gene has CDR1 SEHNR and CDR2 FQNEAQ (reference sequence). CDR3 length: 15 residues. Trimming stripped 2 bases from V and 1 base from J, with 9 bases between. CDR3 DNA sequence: TGTGCCAGCAGCTTACTACTGACTTCCTACAATGAGCAGTTCTTC. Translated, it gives CASSLLLTSYNEQFF.

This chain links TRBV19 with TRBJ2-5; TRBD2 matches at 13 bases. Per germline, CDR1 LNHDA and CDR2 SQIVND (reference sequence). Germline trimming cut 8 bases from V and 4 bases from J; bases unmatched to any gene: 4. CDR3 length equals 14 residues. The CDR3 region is CASSGLAGRETQYF. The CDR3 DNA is TGTGCCAGTTCGGGACTAGCGGGACGAGAGACCCAGTACTTC.

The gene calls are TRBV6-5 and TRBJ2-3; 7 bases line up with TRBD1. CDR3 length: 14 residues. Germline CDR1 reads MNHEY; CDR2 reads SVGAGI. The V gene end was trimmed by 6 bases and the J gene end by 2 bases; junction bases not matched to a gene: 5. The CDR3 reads CASRRTGTTDTQYF. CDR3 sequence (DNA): TGTGCCAGCAGACGGACAGGAACCACAGATACGCAGTATTTT.

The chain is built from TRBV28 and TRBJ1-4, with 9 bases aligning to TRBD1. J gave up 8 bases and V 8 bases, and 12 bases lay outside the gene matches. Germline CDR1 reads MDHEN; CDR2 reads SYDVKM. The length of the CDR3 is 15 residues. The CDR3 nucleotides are TGTGCCAGCTCGGAGGGGAACAGGGGGCTCGAAAAACTGTTTTTT. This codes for CASSEGNRGLEKLFF.

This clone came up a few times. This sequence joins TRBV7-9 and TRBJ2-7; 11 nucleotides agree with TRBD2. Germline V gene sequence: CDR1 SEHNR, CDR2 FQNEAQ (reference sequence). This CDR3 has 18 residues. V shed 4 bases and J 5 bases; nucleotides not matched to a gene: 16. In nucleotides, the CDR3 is TGTGCCAGCAGCTCCTTCGCCGCACTAGCGGGAGTTCGCAACGAGCAGTACTTC. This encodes CASSSFAALAGVRNEQYF.

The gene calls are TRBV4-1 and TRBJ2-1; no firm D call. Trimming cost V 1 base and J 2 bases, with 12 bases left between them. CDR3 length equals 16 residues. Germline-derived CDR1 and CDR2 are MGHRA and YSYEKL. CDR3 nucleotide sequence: TGCGCCAGCAGCCAAGTGAGGTTAGTCACCTACAATGAGCAGTTCTTC. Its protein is CASSQVRLVTYNEQFF.

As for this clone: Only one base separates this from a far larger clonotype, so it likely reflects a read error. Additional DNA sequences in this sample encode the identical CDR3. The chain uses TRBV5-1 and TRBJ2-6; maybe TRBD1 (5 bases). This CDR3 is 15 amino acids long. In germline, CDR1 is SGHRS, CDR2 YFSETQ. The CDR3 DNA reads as TGCGCCAGCAGCTTGCAGGCCTCTGGGGCCAACGTTCTGACTTTC. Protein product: CASSLQASGANVLTF.